These T cell receptor beta chains were read from a single sample in a study of blood T cell repertoires in COVID-19. Sequenced by immunoSEQ multiplex PCR; TCRdb stores in-frame clones only, minus some. Of a few hundred thousand clones listed, roughly 80% were seen once; the top ten hold 3.4%. Material: peripheral blood. The receptors derive from a woman under 30 with acute or convalescent COVID-19. Each CDR3 is given with its conserved first and last residue. Each record gives: CDR3 protein, CDR3 DNA, V gene, clone size, D gene, J gene, CDR3 length. The D gene is left open where the match is weak. Clone size is not always given. Where it is, it says once, few, many or a class for expanded clones.

CASRTQGWNTEAFF,TGTGCCAGCAGGACACAGGGCTGGAACACTGAAGCTTTCTTT,TRBV6-5,NA,NA,TRBJ1-1,14
CASSPSTGGQPQHF,TGTGCCAGCTCACCTTCGACAGGGGGCCAGCCCCAGCATTTT,TRBV18,NA,TRBD1,TRBJ1-5,14
CASSWGRGPLQYF,TGTGCCAGCAGCTGGGGCAGGGGTCCCTTGCAGTACTTC,TRBV5-6,NA,NA,TRBJ2-7,13
CASSRIRGPYEQYF,TGTGCCAGCAGCCGAATCAGGGGGCCGTACGAGCAGTACTTC,TRBV6-2/TRBV6-3,NA,TRBD1,TRBJ2-7,14
CSASTPGLHYNEQFF,TGCAGTGCTAGTACCCCTGGGCTACACTACAATGAGCAGTTCTTC,TRBV20-1,NA,NA,TRBJ2-1,15
CASSELAGGPDTQYF,TGTGCCAGCAGTGAACTAGCGGGAGGGCCAGATACGCAGTATTTT,TRBV6-1,NA,TRBD2,TRBJ2-3,15
CASTRGHTYEQYF,TGTGCCAGCACCAGGGGTCACACCTACGAGCAGTACTTC,TRBV6-5,NA,NA,TRBJ2-7,13
CASSPPLLAKNIQYF,TGTGCCAGCTCACCACCCTTGTTAGCCAAAAACATTCAGTACTTC,TRBV18,NA,NA,TRBJ2-4,15
CASSVAGATDTQYF,TGTGCCAGCAGCGTAGCGGGAGCCACAGATACGCAGTATTTT,TRBV5-4,once,TRBD2,TRBJ2-3,14
CASSLFRKGAGAFF,TGTGCCAGCAGCCTATTCCGAAAGGGGGCTGGCGCTTTCTTT,TRBV11-2,NA,TRBD1,TRBJ1-1,14